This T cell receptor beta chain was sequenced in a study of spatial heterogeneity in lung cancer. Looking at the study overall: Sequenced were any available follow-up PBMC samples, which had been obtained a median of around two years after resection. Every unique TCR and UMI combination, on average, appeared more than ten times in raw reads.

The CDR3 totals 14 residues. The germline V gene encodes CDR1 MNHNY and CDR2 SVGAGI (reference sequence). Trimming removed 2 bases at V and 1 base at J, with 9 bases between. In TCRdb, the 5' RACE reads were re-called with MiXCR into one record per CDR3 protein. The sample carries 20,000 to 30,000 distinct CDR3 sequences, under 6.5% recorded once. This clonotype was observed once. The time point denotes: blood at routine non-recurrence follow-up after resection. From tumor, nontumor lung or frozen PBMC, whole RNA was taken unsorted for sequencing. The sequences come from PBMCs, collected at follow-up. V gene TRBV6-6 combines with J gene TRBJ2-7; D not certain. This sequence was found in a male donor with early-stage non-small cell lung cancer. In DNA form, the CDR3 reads TGTGCCAGCAGTTACGGCCAGGTTTCCTACGAGCAGTACGTC. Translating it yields CASSYGQVSYEQYV.